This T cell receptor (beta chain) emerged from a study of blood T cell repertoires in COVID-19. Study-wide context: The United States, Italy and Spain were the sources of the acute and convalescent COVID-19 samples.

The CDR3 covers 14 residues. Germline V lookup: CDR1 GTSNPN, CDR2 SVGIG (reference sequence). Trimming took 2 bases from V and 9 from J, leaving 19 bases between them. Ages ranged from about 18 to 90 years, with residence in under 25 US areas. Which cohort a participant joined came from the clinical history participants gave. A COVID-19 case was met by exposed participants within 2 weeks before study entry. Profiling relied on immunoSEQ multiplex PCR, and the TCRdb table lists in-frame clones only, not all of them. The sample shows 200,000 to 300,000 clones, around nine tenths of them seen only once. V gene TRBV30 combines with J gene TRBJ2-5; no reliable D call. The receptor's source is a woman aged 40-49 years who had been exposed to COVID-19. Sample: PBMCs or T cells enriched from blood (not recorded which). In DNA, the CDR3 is TGTGCCTGGAGTCCGCCGGGTGCCCGTGCAGCCCAGTACTTC. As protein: CAWSPPGARAAQYF.